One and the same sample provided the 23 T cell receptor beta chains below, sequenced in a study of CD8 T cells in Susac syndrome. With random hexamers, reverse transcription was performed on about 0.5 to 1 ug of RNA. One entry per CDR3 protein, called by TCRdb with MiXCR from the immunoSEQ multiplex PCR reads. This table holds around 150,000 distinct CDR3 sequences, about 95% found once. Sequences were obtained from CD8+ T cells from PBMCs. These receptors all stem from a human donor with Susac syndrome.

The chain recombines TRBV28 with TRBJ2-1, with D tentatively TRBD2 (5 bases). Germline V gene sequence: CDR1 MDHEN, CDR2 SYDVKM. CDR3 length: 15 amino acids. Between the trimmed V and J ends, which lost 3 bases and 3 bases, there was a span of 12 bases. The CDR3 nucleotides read TGTGCCAGCAGTTTTCTCCGGGAACTCTACAATGAGCAGTTCTTC. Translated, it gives CASSFLRELYNEQFF.

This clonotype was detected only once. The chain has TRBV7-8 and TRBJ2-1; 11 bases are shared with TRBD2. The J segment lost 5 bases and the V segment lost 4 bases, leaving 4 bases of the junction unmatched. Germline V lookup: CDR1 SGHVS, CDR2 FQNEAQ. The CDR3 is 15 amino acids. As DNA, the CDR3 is TGTGCCAGCAGCTCAACTAGCGGGAGACACAATGAGCAGTTCTTC. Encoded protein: CASSSTSGRHNEQFF.

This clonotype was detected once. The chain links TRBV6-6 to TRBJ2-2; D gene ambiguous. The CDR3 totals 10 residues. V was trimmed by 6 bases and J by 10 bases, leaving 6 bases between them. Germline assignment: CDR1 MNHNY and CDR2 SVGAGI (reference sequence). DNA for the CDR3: TGTGCCAGCAGCTCTGCGGAGCTGTTTTTT. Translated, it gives CASSSAELFF.

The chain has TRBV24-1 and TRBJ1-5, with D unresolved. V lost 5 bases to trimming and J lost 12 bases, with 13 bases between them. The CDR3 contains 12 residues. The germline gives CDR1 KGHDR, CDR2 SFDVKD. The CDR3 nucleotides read TGTGCCACCAGTGTCGGAACAGAAAACCAGCATTTT. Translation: CATSVGTENQHF.

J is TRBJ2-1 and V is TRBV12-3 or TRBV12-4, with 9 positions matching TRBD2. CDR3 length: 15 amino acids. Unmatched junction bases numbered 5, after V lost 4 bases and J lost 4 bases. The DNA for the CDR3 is TGTGCCAGCAGTTCAGCGGGAGGACCGTACAATGAGCAGTTCTTC. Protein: CASSSAGGPYNEQFF.

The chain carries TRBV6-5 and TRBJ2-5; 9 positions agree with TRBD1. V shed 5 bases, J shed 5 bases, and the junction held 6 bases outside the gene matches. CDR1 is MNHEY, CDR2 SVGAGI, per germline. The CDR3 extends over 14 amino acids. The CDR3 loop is CASSGDRDRETQYF. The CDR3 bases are TGTGCCAGCAGTGGGGACAGGGACCGGGAGACCCAGTACTTC.

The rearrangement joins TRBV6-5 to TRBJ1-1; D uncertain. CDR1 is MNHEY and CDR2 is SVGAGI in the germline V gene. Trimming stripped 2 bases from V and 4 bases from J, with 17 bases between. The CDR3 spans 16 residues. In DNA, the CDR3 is TGTGCCAGCAGTTACGCCCGGGCATGGAGTGGCACTGAAGCTTTCTTT. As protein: CASSYARAWSGTEAFF.

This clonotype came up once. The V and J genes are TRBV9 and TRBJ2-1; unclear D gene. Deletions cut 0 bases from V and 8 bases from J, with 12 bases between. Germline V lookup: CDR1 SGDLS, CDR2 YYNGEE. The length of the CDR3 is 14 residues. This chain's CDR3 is CASSVGGGTDEQFF. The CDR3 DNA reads TGTGCCAGCAGCGTAGGAGGCGGTACCGATGAGCAGTTCTTC.

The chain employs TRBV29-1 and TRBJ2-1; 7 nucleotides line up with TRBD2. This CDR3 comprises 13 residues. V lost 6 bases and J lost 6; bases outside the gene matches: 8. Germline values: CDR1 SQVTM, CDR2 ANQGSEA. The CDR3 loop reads CSVALGGGNEQFF. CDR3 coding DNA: TGCAGCGTCGCACTTGGGGGGGGCAATGAGCAGTTCTTC.

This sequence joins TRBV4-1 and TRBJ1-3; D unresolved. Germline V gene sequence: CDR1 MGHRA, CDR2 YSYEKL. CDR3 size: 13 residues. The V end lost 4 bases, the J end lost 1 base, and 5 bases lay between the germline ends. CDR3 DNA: TGCGCCAGCAGCCCACCATCTGGAAACACCATATATTTT. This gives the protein CASSPPSGNTIYF.

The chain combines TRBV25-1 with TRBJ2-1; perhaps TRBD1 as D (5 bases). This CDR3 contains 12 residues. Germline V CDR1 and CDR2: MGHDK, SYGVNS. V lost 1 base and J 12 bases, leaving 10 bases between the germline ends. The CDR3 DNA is TGTGCCAGCAGTGAATCCGACAGCTTGCAGTTCTTC. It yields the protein CASSESDSLQFF.

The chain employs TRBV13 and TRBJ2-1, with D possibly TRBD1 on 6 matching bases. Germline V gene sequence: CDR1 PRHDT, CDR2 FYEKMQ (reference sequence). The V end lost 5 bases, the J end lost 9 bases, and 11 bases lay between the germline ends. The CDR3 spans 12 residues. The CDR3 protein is CASSARGGEQFF. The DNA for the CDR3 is TGTGCCAGCAGCGCTAGAGGGGGTGAGCAGTTCTTC. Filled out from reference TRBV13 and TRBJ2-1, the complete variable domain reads AAGVIQSPRHLIKEKRETATLKCYPIPRHDTVYWYQQGPGQDPQFLISFYEKMQSDKGSIPDRFSAQQFSDYHSELNMSSLELGDSALYFCASSARGGEQFFGPGTRLTVL.

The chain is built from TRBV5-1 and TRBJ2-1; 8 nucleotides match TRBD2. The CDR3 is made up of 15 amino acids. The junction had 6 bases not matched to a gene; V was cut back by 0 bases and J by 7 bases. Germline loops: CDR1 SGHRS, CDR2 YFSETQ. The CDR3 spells CASSLEAGGLNEQFF. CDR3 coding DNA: TGCGCCAGCAGCTTGGAGGCGGGAGGCTTAAATGAGCAGTTCTTC.

CDR3 region: CASSEFPYSYEQYF. In nucleotides, the CDR3 is TGTGCCAGCAGCGAATTTCCCTACTCCTACGAGCAGTACTTC. The chain employs TRBV21-1 and TRBJ2-7. TRBV21-1 is a recognized pseudogene. The CDR3 totals 14 residues.

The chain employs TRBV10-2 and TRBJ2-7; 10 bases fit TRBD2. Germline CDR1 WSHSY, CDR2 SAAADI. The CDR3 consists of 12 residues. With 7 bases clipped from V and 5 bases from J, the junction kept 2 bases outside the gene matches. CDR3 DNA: TGCGCCAGCAATCTAGCGGGAGACGAGCAGTACTTC. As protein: CASNLAGDEQYF.

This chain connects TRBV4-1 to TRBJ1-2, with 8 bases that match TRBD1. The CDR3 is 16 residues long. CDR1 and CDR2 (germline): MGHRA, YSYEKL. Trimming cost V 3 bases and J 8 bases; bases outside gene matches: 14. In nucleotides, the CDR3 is TGCGCCAGCAGCCAGGAACTCTTGGACAGGGACCACGGCTACACCTTC. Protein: CASSQELLDRDHGYTF.

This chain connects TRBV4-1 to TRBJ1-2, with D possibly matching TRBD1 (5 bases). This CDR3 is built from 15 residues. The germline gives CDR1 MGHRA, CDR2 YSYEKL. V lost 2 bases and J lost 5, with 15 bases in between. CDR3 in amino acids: CASSQQPLGGYGYTF. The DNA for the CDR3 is TGCGCCAGCAGCCAACAGCCACTGGGGGGGTATGGCTACACCTTC.

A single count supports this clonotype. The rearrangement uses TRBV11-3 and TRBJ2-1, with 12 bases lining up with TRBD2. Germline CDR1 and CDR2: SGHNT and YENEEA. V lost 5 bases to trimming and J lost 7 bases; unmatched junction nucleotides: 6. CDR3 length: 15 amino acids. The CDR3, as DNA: TGTGCCAGCAGCCCCAGGCTAGCGGGAGGGAATGAGCAGTTCTTC. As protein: CASSPRLAGGNEQFF.

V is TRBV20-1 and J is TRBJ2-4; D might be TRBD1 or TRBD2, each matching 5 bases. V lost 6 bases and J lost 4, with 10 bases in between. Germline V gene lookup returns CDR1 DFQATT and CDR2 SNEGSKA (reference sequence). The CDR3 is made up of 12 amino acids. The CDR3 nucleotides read TGCAGTGCCAGGGACGGGAAAAACATTCAGTACTTC. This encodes CSARDGKNIQYF.

CDR3 amino acids: CAWASIGLEHNEQFF. The CDR3 DNA follows: TGTGCCTGGGCCTCCATCGGGTTGGAGCACAATGAGCAGTTCTTC. The rearrangement links TRBV30 to TRBJ2-1, with D hard to call. Germline lookup yields CDR1 GTSNPN and CDR2 SVGIG (reference sequence). With 5 bases removed from V and 5 bases from J, the gap between germline ends came to 19 bases. The CDR3 length is 15 residues.

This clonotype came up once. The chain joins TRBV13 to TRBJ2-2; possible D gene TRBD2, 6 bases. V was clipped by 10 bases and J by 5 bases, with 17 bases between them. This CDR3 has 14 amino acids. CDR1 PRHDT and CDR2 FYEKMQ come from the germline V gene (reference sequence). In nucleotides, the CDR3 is TGTGCCACCTCTTCCGGGGGATTAACCGGGGAGCTGTTTTTT. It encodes CATSSGGLTGELFF. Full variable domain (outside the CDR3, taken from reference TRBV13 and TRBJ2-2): AAGVIQSPRHLIKEKRETATLKCYPIPRHDTVYWYQQGPGQDPQFLISFYEKMQSDKGSIPDRFSAQQFSDYHSELNMSSLELGDSALYFCATSSGGLTGELFFGEGSRLTVL.

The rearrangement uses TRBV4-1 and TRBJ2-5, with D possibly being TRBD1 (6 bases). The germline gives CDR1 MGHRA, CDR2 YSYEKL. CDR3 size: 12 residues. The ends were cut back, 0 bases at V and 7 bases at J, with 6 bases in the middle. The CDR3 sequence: CASSQEGGTQYF. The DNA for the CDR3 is TGCGCCAGCAGCCAAGAAGGGGGGACCCAGTACTTC.

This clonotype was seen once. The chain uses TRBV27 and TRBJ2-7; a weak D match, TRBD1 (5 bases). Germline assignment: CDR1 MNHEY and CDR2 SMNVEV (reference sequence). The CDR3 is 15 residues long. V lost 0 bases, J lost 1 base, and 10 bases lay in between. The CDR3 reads CASSLSGVGSYEQYF. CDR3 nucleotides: TGTGCCAGCAGTTTATCAGGGGTGGGGTCCTACGAGCAGTACTTC.